This T cell receptor (beta chain) was captured in a study of immune characterization of retroperitoneal liposarcoma. Germline loops: CDR1 MNHNS, CDR2 SASEGT. The CDR3 is made up of 15 amino acids. The junction had 6 bases not matched to a gene; V was cut back by 4 bases and J by 4 bases. This clonotype was picked up many times. TCRdb re-analysed the PCR reads in MiXCR, keeping a single row per CDR3 protein. Here the sample spans some 10,000 distinct CDR3 sequences, under 30% being singletons. The rearrangement links TRBV6-1 to TRBJ1-1; TRBD1 matches 10 bases. The sequenced sample was blood. This TCR derives from a male donor with retroperitoneal liposarcoma. The DNA of the CDR3 is TGTGCCAGCAGTGGCGAGACAGGGGGCGGCACTGAAGCTTTCTTT. It is translated as CASSGETGGGTEAFF.